The sequence of this T cell receptor beta chain was determined in a study of blood T cell repertoires in COVID-19. Overall study context: Specimens from acute and convalescent COVID-19 originated in the United States, Italy and Spain. The cDNA or gDNA used as material had been derived from T cells, B-cell-depleted T cells, or PBMCs.

Study processing details: Scientists estimated how many nucleated cells there were by amplifying reference gene primers. Some clones are missing from TCRdb's copy, which holds only in-frame ones; the method was immunoSEQ multiplex PCR. V, J and clone size were drawn from that table, and D and trimming were deduced from the DNA. The data show around 250,000 clones, nearly 90% seen once. This CDR3 spans 14 amino acids. From germline, CDR1 is MDHEN and CDR2 SYDVKM. Trimming cost V 5 bases and J 5 bases, with 15 bases left between them. The sequenced material came from peripheral blood. This TCR was recovered from a woman between 40 and 55 years old who had recovered from COVID-19. The chain uses TRBV28 and TRBJ2-5, with D uncertain. CDR3: CASSPPRNPETQYF. The CDR3 DNA reads TGTGCCAGCAGTCCTCCTAGGAACCCGGAGACCCAGTACTTC.